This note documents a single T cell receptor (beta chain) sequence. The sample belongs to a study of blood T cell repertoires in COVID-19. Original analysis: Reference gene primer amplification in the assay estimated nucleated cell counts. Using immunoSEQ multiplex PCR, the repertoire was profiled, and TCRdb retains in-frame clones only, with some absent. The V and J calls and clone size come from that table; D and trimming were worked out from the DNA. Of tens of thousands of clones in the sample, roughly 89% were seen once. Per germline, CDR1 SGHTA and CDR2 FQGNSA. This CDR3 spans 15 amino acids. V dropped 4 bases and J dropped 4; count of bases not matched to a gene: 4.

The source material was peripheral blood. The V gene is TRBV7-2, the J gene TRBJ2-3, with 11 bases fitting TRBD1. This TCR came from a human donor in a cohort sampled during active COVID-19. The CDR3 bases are TGTGCCAGCAGCTCCCGGACAGGGGGCTCAGATACGCAGTATTTT. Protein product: CASSSRTGGSDTQYF.